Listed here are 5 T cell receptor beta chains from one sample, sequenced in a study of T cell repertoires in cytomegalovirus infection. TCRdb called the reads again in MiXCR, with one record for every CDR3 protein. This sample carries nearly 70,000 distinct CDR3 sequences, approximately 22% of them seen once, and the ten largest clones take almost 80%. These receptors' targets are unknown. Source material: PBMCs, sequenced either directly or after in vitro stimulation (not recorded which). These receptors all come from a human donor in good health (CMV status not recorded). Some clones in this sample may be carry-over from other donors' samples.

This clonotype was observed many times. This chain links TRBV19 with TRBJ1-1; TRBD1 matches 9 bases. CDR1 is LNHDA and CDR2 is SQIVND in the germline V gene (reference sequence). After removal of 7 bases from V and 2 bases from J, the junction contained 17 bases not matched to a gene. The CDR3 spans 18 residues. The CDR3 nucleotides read TGTGCCAGTACCGAAACCGGGACAGGGAGTATTAGCAACACTGAAGCTTTCTTT. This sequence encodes CASTETGTGSISNTEAFF.

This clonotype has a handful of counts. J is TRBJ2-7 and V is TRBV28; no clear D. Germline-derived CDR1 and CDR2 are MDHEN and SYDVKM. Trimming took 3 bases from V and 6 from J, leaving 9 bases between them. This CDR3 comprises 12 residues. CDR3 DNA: TGTGCCAGCAGTTTGCAGGCGCGCGAGCAGTACTTC. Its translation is CASSLQAREQYF.

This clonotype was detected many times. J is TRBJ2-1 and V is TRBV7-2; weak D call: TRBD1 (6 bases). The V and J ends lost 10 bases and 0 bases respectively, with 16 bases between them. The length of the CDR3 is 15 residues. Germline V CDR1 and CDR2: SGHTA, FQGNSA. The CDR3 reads CANLSGQSSYNEQFF. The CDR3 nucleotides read TGTGCCAACTTAAGTGGACAGAGCTCCTACAATGAGCAGTTCTTC.

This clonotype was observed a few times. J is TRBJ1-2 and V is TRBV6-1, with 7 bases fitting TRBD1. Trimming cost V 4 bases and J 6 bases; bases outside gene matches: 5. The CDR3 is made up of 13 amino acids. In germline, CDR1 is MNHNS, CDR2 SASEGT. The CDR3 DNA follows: TGTGCCAGCAGTGTCCGGGACAGAGATGGCTACACCTTC. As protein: CASSVRDRDGYTF.

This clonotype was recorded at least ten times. CDR3 coding DNA: TGTGCCAGCAGTCGGGACAGTAATCAGCCCCAGCATTTT. This codes for CASSRDSNQPQHF. V and J are TRBV2 and TRBJ1-5, with 7 bases identical to TRBD1. The CDR3 runs 13 residues. Losses at the gene ends were 5 bases for V and 4 bases for J; bases not matched to a gene: 2. CDR1 SNHLY and CDR2 FYNNEI come from the germline V gene.